The 10 T cell receptor beta chains below were found in one sample sequenced in a study of cytomegalovirus exposure and HLA in healthy donors. Here immunoSEQ multiplex PCR was the method, and the copy in TCRdb shows in-frame clones only, minus some. The sample records approximately 46,000 clones, approximately 93% being singletons. Sequencing was performed on PBMCs. The source is a woman younger than 35 in good health and CMV-seronegative.

This chain uses TRBV29-1 with TRBJ2-5; TRBD2 matches at 14 bases. Trimming at V came to 7 bases and at J to 5 bases, leaving 18 bases not matched to a gene. The CDR3 is made up of 18 amino acids. Germline CDR1 SQVTM, CDR2 ANQGSEA. The CDR3 DNA reads TGCAGCGGGACGCCGGGACTAGCGGGAGTCTCCTTCCGGGAGACCCAGTACTTC. This codes for CSGTPGLAGVSFRETQYF.

The chain is built from TRBV5-4 and TRBJ1-2; possible D gene TRBD1, 6 bases. Between the trimmed V and J ends, which lost 2 bases and 3 bases, there was a span of 14 bases. CDR1 is SGHNT, CDR2 YYREEE, per germline (reference sequence). This CDR3 region has 15 residues. The DNA of the CDR3 is TGTGCCAGCAGCTTCCCAGGGGCAAAAGACTATGGCTACACCTTC. Amino acids: CASSFPGAKDYGYTF. Full variable domain (outside the CDR3, taken from reference TRBV5-4 and TRBJ1-2): ETGVTQSPTHLIKTRGQQVTLRCSSQSGHNTVSWYQQALGQGPQFIFQYYREEENGRGNFPPRFSGLQFPNYSSELNVNALELDDSALYLCASSFPGAKDYGYTFGSGTRLTVV.

The chain couples TRBV6-6 to TRBJ2-5; 7 nucleotides align to TRBD1. From germline, CDR1 is MNHNY and CDR2 SVGAGI (reference sequence). This CDR3 has 16 amino acids. V shed 4 bases, J shed 7 bases, and the junction held 15 bases outside the gene matches. CDR3 protein: CASSSTAQGRNGTQYF. The CDR3 DNA follows: TGTGCCAGCAGTTCGACCGCACAGGGGCGGAACGGGACCCAGTACTTC.

The CDR3 protein is CASSASGSTEAFF. The CDR3, as DNA: TGTGCCAGCAGTGCCTCAGGGAGCACTGAAGCTTTCTTT. This chain joins TRBV6-4 and TRBJ1-1; D is perhaps TRBD1 (5 bases). Between the trimmed V and J ends, which lost 4 bases and 4 bases, there was a span of 10 bases. Germline CDR1 reads MRHNA; CDR2 reads SNTAGT. The CDR3 has 13 residues.

The genes are TRBV7-6 and TRBJ2-3; D call uncertain. The germline V and J ends were trimmed by 3 bases and 4 bases, with 8 bases remaining between them. CDR1 and CDR2 (germline): SGHVS, FNYEAQ. The CDR3 runs 13 residues. The CDR3 loop is CASSFQAADTQYF. As DNA, the CDR3 is TGTGCCAGCAGCTTCCAGGCAGCAGATACGCAGTATTTT.

The chain carries TRBV6-5 and TRBJ2-1, with D possibly being TRBD2 (5 bases). This CDR3 contains 13 residues. Between the trimmed V and J ends, which lost 6 bases and 5 bases, there was a span of 11 bases. The germline CDR1 and CDR2 sequences are MNHEY and SVGAGI. The CDR3 spells CASSTGVNNEQFF. The DNA for the CDR3 is TGTGCCAGCAGCACCGGGGTGAACAATGAGCAGTTCTTC.

This clone was counted a single time. The CDR3 loop is CASSLIIGNQPQHF. The DNA of the CDR3 is TGTGCCAGCAGTTTAATTATCGGCAATCAGCCCCAGCATTTT. This rearrangement joins TRBV28 to TRBJ1-5; D gene unclear. Germline loops: CDR1 MDHEN, CDR2 SYDVKM. The CDR3 is 14 amino acids. V lost 2 bases to trimming and J lost 2 bases, with 7 bases between them. The variable domain in full, completed from reference TRBV28 and TRBJ1-5, reads DVKVTQSSRYLVKRTGEKVFLECVQDMDHENMFWYRQDPGLGLRLIYFSYDVKMKEKGDIPEGYSVSREKKERFSLILESASTNQTSMYLCASSLIIGNQPQHFGDGTRLSIL.

The J gene is TRBJ2-7, the V gene TRBV19; TRBD1 aligns across 9 bases. The CDR3 has 15 residues. CDR1 is LNHDA and CDR2 is SQIVND in the germline V gene (reference sequence). The V and J ends lost 1 base and 4 bases, in that order; junction bases with no gene match: 5. The CDR3 sequence: CASSIAGTGNYEQYF. The CDR3 bases are TGTGCCAGTAGTATAGCCGGGACAGGGAATTACGAGCAGTACTTC.

This clone occurred once. The chain employs TRBV19 and TRBJ2-1; TRBD2 agrees at 7 bases. Germline CDR1 LNHDA, CDR2 SQIVND (reference sequence). This CDR3 has 15 amino acids. Germline trimming cut 6 bases from V and 4 bases from J; bases unmatched to any gene: 9. The CDR3 reads CASRSLVGGYNEQFF. CDR3 DNA: TGTGCCAGTAGATCCCTGGTGGGAGGGTACAATGAGCAGTTCTTC.

V gene TRBV2 combines with J gene TRBJ2-7; the match to TRBD2 covers 13 bases. V was clipped by 6 bases and J by 4 bases; unmatched bases: 6. This CDR3 has 15 residues. The germline CDR1 and CDR2 sequences are SNHLY and FYNNEI. The CDR3, as DNA: TGTGCCAGCAGCGGGGGGACTAGCGGGAATTACGAGCAGTACTTC. Translated: CASSGGTSGNYEQYF. The whole variable domain, filled in from reference TRBV2 and TRBJ2-7, reads EPEVTQTPSHQVTQMGQEVILRCVPISNHLYFYWYRQILGQKVEFLVSFYNNEISEKSEIFDDQFSVERPDGSNFTLKIRSTKLEDSAMYFCASSGGTSGNYEQYFGPGTRLTVT.